This entry lists 10 T cell receptor beta chains sequenced from one sample in a study of chemoradiotherapy in HPV16-positive cancers. The method was immunoSEQ multiplex PCR; TCRdb's version includes in-frame clones alone and lacks a portion of them. Found here are 14,000 or so clones, approximately 70% of them singletons; the top ten hold 15% to 20%. This specimen was acquired from a patient who underwent chemoradiotherapy. These receptors were collected from a human donor with HPV-associated anogenital cancer.

This clone came up a few times. V is TRBV10-1 and J is TRBJ1-6, with TRBD1 as a possible D gene (6 bases). This CDR3 has 15 residues. V shed 7 bases and J shed 10 bases, with 20 bases lying between them. Germline V lookup: CDR1 WNHNN, CDR2 SYGVQD (reference sequence). CDR3 sequence: CASNTQGGGGSPLHF. In nucleotides, the CDR3 is TGCGCCAGCAACACACAGGGCGGCGGGGGATCACCCCTCCACTTT.

This clone was counted a few times. The chain employs TRBV2 and TRBJ1-2, with D unresolved. V lost 5 bases to trimming and J lost 7 bases, with 14 bases between them. Germline V gene lookup returns CDR1 SNHLY and CDR2 FYNNEI. The CDR3 totals 13 residues. CDR3 coding DNA: TGTGCCAGCAGTCCTTTAGCCCGGCTTGGCTACACCTTC. This translates into CASSPLARLGYTF.

The chain couples TRBV5-8 to TRBJ1-6, with 8 bases that match TRBD1. The ends lost 0 bases at V and 10 bases at J; junction bases unmatched: 3. This CDR3 comprises 14 residues. Per germline, CDR1 SGHTS and CDR2 YDEGEE. Here the CDR3 reads CASSLGQGWSPLHF. As DNA, the CDR3 is TGTGCCAGCAGCTTGGGACAGGGGTGGTCACCCCTCCACTTT.

The CDR3 spells CASSYRNRDGEHWPLHF. In nucleotides, the CDR3 is TGTGCCAGCAGCTACCGAAACCGGGACGGGGAACATTGGCCCCTCCACTTT. The chain is built from TRBV7-8 and TRBJ1-6, with D tentatively TRBD1 (5 bases). CDR3 length: 17 residues. Trimming took 4 bases from V and 13 from J, leaving 26 bases between them. Germline loops: CDR1 SGHVS, CDR2 FQNEAQ.

The chain couples TRBV28 to TRBJ1-2, with 9 bases aligning to TRBD1. Looked up from germline, CDR1 is MDHEN and CDR2 is SYDVKM. The ends lost 4 bases at V and 6 bases at J; junction bases unmatched: 9. The CDR3 length is 15 residues. CDR3 in DNA: TGTGCCAGCAGTTCCACAGGGGGCTCTTTTGATGGCTACACCTTC. Translated: CASSSTGGSFDGYTF.

V is TRBV2 and J is TRBJ2-3; 9 positions match TRBD2. CDR3 size: 15 residues. The V gene end was trimmed by 6 bases and the J gene end by 2 bases; junction bases not matched to a gene: 6. The V gene's germline CDR1 is SNHLY and CDR2 FYNNEI. For the CDR3, the DNA is TGTGCCAGCAGCCTTAGACTAGCGGCCACAGATACGCAGTATTTT. Translation gives CASSLRLAATDTQYF.

This chain joins TRBV7-2 and TRBJ1-4; no clear D. The CDR3 extends over 16 amino acids. Per germline, CDR1 SGHTA and CDR2 FQGNSA. Trimming removed 4 bases from V and 3 bases from J, with 15 bases in between. CDR3 DNA sequence: TGTGCCAGCAGCTCCGTTTCCGGGGTTGCTAATGAAAAACTGTTTTTT. Amino acid sequence: CASSSVSGVANEKLFF.

This rearrangement joins TRBV19 to TRBJ2-2, with TRBD1 matching 9 bases. Germline loops: CDR1 LNHDA, CDR2 SQIVND (reference sequence). V lost 7 bases and J lost 1; bases outside the gene matches: 4. This CDR3 is built from 15 residues. CDR3 sequence: CASTQGQGNTGELFF. Written as DNA, the CDR3 is TGTGCCAGTACCCAGGGACAGGGGAACACCGGGGAGCTGTTTTTT.

This clone was seen more than once but under ten times. V usage is TRBV4-1 and J usage is TRBJ2-1; D gene ambiguous. The CDR3 is 12 amino acids. Deletions cut 1 base from V and 7 bases from J, with 5 bases between. Per the germline V gene, CDR1 is MGHRA and CDR2 is YSYEKL. The CDR3 sequence: CASSQAVNEQFF. DNA for the CDR3: TGCGCCAGCAGCCAAGCAGTTAATGAGCAGTTCTTC.

This clone counts as medium-sized. The chain couples TRBV7-2 to TRBJ1-2; 9 nucleotides line up with TRBD1. This CDR3 region has 14 residues. Per germline, CDR1 SGHTA and CDR2 FQGNSA. The trim removed 7 bases at V and 5 bases at J, leaving 8 bases unmatched. In nucleotides, the CDR3 is TGTGCCAGCAACATACAGGGGGCGCGGTATGGCTACACCTTC. As protein: CASNIQGARYGYTF.